The 19 T cell receptor beta chains listed next were all sequenced from one sample in a study of blood T cell repertoires in COVID-19. Assay used: immunoSEQ multiplex PCR; TCRdb lists only in-frame clones, some missing. The repertoire has under 200,000 clones, roughly 80% of them found once; the top ten carry 6.5% to 9.5%. Specimen: peripheral blood. The receptors were gathered from a woman of 80 years or more with COVID-19, enrolled during active disease.

V is TRBV5-5 and J is TRBJ1-3; 7 bases line up with TRBD1. The germline CDR1 and CDR2 sequences are SGHKS and YYEKEE (reference sequence). The length of the CDR3 is 15 residues. Trimming at V came to 3 bases and at J to 8 bases, leaving 11 bases not matched to a gene. CDR3 sequence reads: CASSYGQVASDTIYF. The DNA of the CDR3 is TGTGCCAGCAGCTACGGACAGGTTGCGTCCGACACCATATATTTT.

The V and J genes are TRBV5-4 and TRBJ2-5, with D maybe TRBD1 (6 bases). Germline loops: CDR1 SGHNT, CDR2 YYREEE (reference sequence). The CDR3 spans 13 residues. Trimming removed 2 bases at V and 4 bases at J, with 9 bases between. CDR3 nucleotide sequence: TGTGCCAGCAGCTTACAGGGAAGAGAGACCCAGTACTTC. Encoded protein: CASSLQGRETQYF.

The chain carries TRBV2 and TRBJ1-6; perhaps TRBD1 as D (6 bases). Germline V gives CDR1 SNHLY, CDR2 FYNNEI. V gave up 5 bases and J gave up 13 bases, with 21 bases separating them. This CDR3 comprises 15 residues. CDR3: CASSQTRDKVFPLHF. As DNA, the CDR3 is TGTGCCAGCAGTCAAACCCGGGACAAGGTGTTTCCCCTCCACTTT.

The chain recombines TRBV10-1 with TRBJ2-5; D may be TRBD2 (6 bases). Trimming shortened V by 3 bases and J by 10 bases, and 12 bases separated the two germline ends. CDR1 is WNHNN and CDR2 is SYGVQD in the germline V gene (reference sequence). This CDR3 region has 12 residues. The CDR3 bases are TGCGCCAGCAGTGATCCGGGGGACCTCCAGTACTTC. Protein sequence: CASSDPGDLQYF.

The chain links TRBV19 to TRBJ1-2; possibly TRBD1 for D (6 bases). This CDR3 comprises 13 residues. CDR1 and CDR2 (germline): LNHDA, SQIVND (reference sequence). Trimming took off 6 bases at V and 4 bases at J, with 12 bases between the two ends. CDR3 nucleotides: TGTGCCAGTAGCATACAGGGAATCTATGGCTACACCTTC. Its translation is CASSIQGIYGYTF.

V is TRBV9 and J is TRBJ2-2; 10 bases are a match to TRBD2. Unmatched junction bases numbered 6, after V lost 5 bases and J lost 5 bases. Germline V lookup: CDR1 SGDLS, CDR2 YYNGEE. This CDR3 contains 15 residues. The CDR3 nucleotides read TGTGCCAGCAGTAGCGGGGGGCTTCGGACCGGGGAGCTGTTTTTT. Translating it yields CASSSGGLRTGELFF.

The chain uses TRBV2 and TRBJ2-1; 13 nucleotides agree with TRBD2. J gave up 4 bases and V 4 bases, and 7 bases lay outside the gene matches. Per the germline V gene, CDR1 is SNHLY and CDR2 is FYNNEI. The CDR3 runs 17 residues. The CDR3 nucleotides are TGTGCCAGCAGTGGGACTAGCGGGGGAGCCGCGTACAATGAGCAGTTCTTC. Translating gives CASSGTSGGAAYNEQFF.

The chain has TRBV2 and TRBJ1-2; 7 bases match TRBD1. With 6 bases clipped from V and 5 bases from J, the junction kept 9 bases outside the gene matches. The V gene's germline CDR1 is SNHLY and CDR2 FYNNEI. This CDR3 contains 14 residues. The chain's CDR3 is CASRDDRAGYGYTF. The CDR3 coding sequence is TGTGCCAGCAGAGATGACAGGGCAGGGTATGGCTACACCTTC.

J is TRBJ1-5 and V is TRBV28; 7 nucleotides line up with TRBD1. The germline V gene encodes CDR1 MDHEN and CDR2 SYDVKM. Losses at the gene ends were 6 bases for V and 7 bases for J; bases not matched to a gene: 12. This CDR3 comprises 15 residues. The CDR3 is CASRPYRGRYQPQHF. The CDR3 nucleotides are TGTGCCAGCAGGCCTTACAGGGGTAGATACCAGCCCCAGCATTTT.

The rearrangement uses TRBV7-9 and TRBJ1-2, with 9 positions matching TRBD1. The CDR3 runs to 16 residues. Germline V lookup: CDR1 SEHNR, CDR2 FQNEAQ (reference sequence). The V gene end was trimmed by 4 bases and the J gene end by 7 bases; junction bases not matched to a gene: 13. In DNA, the CDR3 is TGTGCCAGCAGCTCGTCCCCGCCGGGACAGGGCTCTGGCTACACCTTC. This codes for CASSSSPPGQGSGYTF.

The rearrangement uses TRBV19 and TRBJ2-1; 12 bases are a match to TRBD2. Germline lookup yields CDR1 LNHDA and CDR2 SQIVND (reference sequence). J was trimmed by 7 bases and V by 5 bases; bases with no gene match: 9. The CDR3 has 16 residues. CDR3: CASSGVLAGGGNEQFF. The CDR3 coding sequence is TGTGCCAGTAGTGGAGTCCTAGCGGGAGGGGGTAATGAGCAGTTCTTC.

About this clone: Other DNA sequences in the same sample also yield this CDR3. This chain uses TRBV18 with TRBJ1-2; tentatively, D is TRBD1 (6 bases). This CDR3 has 13 amino acids. Germline V gives CDR1 KGHSH, CDR2 LQKENI. V was clipped by 3 bases and J by 1 base, with 6 bases between them. The CDR3 region has the DNA TGTGCCAGCTCACCGGACAGTAACTATGGCTACACCTTC. Residues: CASSPDSNYGYTF. Drawing the rest from reference TRBV18 and TRBJ1-2, the complete variable domain is NAGVMQNPRHLVRRRGQEARLRCSPMKGHSHVYWYRQLPEEGLKFMVYLQKENIIDESGMPKERFSAEFPKEGPSILRIQQVVRGDSAAYFCASSPDSNYGYTFGSGTRLTVV.

The table lists this clone with a count of one. V gene TRBV7-2 combines with J gene TRBJ2-4; tentatively, D is TRBD2 (5 bases). This CDR3 spans 14 amino acids. CDR1 and CDR2 (germline): SGHTA, FQGNSA. V was shortened by 5 bases and J by 7 bases, with 15 bases between the two germline ends. The CDR3 DNA follows: TGTGCCAGCAGCCCCCAGTGGGGAGATAACATTCAGTACTTC. Its protein product is CASSPQWGDNIQYF. Supplemented by reference TRBV7-2 and TRBJ2-4, the full variable domain reads GAGVSQSPSNKVTEKGKDVELRCDPISGHTALYWYRQSLGQGLEFLIYFQGNSAPDKSGLPSDRFSAERTGGSVSTLTIQRTQQEDSAVYLCASSPQWGDNIQYFGAGTRLSVL.

This chain connects TRBV27 to TRBJ1-1; D not certain. The CDR3 has 13 residues. V lost 4 bases to trimming and J lost 0 bases, with 6 bases between them. Per the germline V gene, CDR1 is MNHEY and CDR2 is SMNVEV (reference sequence). In nucleotides, the CDR3 is TGTGCCAGCAGTTATGAGATGAACACTGAAGCTTTCTTT. Translated: CASSYEMNTEAFF.

The rearrangement joins TRBV10-3 to TRBJ2-1; 7 nucleotides align to TRBD2. This CDR3 spans 14 amino acids. Germline loops: CDR1 ENHRY, CDR2 SYGVKD. V shed 2 bases and J 8 bases; nucleotides not matched to a gene: 6. The CDR3 spells CAISERREKDEQFF. DNA of the CDR3: TGTGCCATCAGTGAGCGGCGGGAGAAGGATGAGCAGTTCTTC.

This chain links TRBV6-6 with TRBJ2-7, with TRBD2 matching over 7 bases. V gave up 5 bases and J gave up 5 bases; unmatched junction bases: 6. The CDR3 contains 13 residues. CDR1 MNHNY and CDR2 SVGAGI come from the germline V gene (reference sequence). CDR3 sequence (DNA): TGTGCCAGCAGTCGCGGGGGTCTCGACGAGCAGTACTTC. It translates to CASSRGGLDEQYF.

In this sample, this clone turned up once. The chain employs TRBV23-1 and TRBJ1-1; no definite D call. TRBV23-1 carries the ORF label, with uncertain function. Trimming shortened V by 3 bases and J by 11 bases, and 16 bases separated the two germline ends. The CDR3 length is 13 residues. For the CDR3, the DNA is TGCGCCAGCAGTCAGGGTAGTCCGAGGAGGGCTTTCTTT. This codes for CASSQGSPRRAFF.

This chain links TRBV28 with TRBJ1-2; TRBD1 matches 9 bases. This CDR3 has 14 residues. The J segment lost 4 bases and the V segment lost 8 bases, leaving 8 bases of the junction unmatched. The V gene's germline CDR1 is MDHEN and CDR2 SYDVKM. The CDR3 DNA reads TGTGCCAGCTCGCCGACAGGGGGAGGCTATGGCTACACCTTC. Protein product: CASSPTGGGYGYTF.

This chain uses TRBV5-8 with TRBJ2-7, with 8 bases matching TRBD1. V was clipped by 6 bases and J by 0 bases; unmatched bases: 5. Germline V gives CDR1 SGHTS, CDR2 YDEGEE. There are 14 residues in the CDR3. CDR3 region: CASNHGTGSYEQYF. The DNA for the CDR3 is TGTGCCAGCAACCACGGGACAGGCTCCTACGAGCAGTACTTC.